Each of the 18 T cell receptor beta chains below was sequenced from the same sample in a study of blood T cell repertoires in COVID-19. The protocol was immunoSEQ multiplex PCR, while the TCRdb copy is restricted to in-frame clones and leaves out a portion. The sample comprises 130,000 or so clones, around 80% of which are singletons, and 12% rests with the top ten. The sample taken for sequencing was peripheral blood. The receptors stem from a woman aged 55-70 years with acute or convalescent COVID-19.

The chain employs TRBV6-5 and TRBJ1-5; 7 bases line up with TRBD1. This CDR3 has 15 residues. CDR1 and CDR2 (germline): MNHEY, SVGAGI. Trimming at V came to 7 bases and at J to 7 bases, leaving 13 bases not matched to a gene. Here the CDR3 reads CASKLIGQGEQPQHF. The CDR3 DNA reads as TGTGCCAGCAAATTAATAGGGCAGGGGGAACAGCCCCAGCATTTT.

Concerning this clone: Different DNA sequences within this sample yield the same CDR3. CDR3 sequence (DNA): TGTGCCAGCAGCTTAACGGCAGGGGGCAACACTGAAGCTTTCTTT. This encodes CASSLTAGGNTEAFF. This chain joins TRBV7-3 and TRBJ1-1; 8 bases are a match to TRBD1. Looked up from germline, CDR1 is SGHTA and CDR2 is FQGTGA. The V and J ends lost 0 bases and 2 bases, in that order; junction bases with no gene match: 2. This CDR3 has 15 amino acids.

This clone was recorded once. CDR3 DNA sequence: TGTGCCTGGAACGTTGGGCAGACGAACACTGAAGCTTTCTTT. Amino acids: CAWNVGQTNTEAFF. The chain combines TRBV30 with TRBJ1-1; the D is unclear. The CDR3 is 14 residues long. Germline V CDR1 and CDR2: GTSNPN, SVGIG (reference sequence). V was shortened by 4 bases and J by 1 base, with 13 bases between the two germline ends.

The chain combines TRBV10-2 with TRBJ1-2, with 7 bases lining up with TRBD1. The CDR3 has 13 residues. The junction had 3 bases not matched to a gene; V was cut back by 4 bases and J by 4 bases. Germline CDR1 is WSHSY and CDR2 is SAAADI. The CDR3 DNA sequence: TGCGCCAGCAGTGCACAGGGGCCCTATGGCTACACCTTC. Translating gives CASSAQGPYGYTF.

This sequence joins TRBV5-6 and TRBJ1-3; D unclear. Trimming shortened V by 0 bases and J by 2 bases, and 15 bases separated the two germline ends. This CDR3 is built from 17 residues. CDR1 is SGHDT and CDR2 is YYEEEE in the germline V gene. CDR3 residues: CASSLGFTARPGNTIYF. In nucleotides, the CDR3 is TGTGCCAGCAGCTTGGGGTTTACAGCCAGACCTGGAAACACCATATATTTT.

CDR3 sequence reads: CASSFTGTPLHF. The DNA for the CDR3 is TGTGCCAGCAGTTTCACAGGGACACCCCTCCACTTT. The chain employs TRBV27 and TRBJ1-6; D perhaps matches TRBD1 (6 bases). The germline CDR1 and CDR2 sequences are MNHEY and SMNVEV (reference sequence). The V gene lost 3 bases and the J gene lost 11 bases, with 8 bases spanning the gap. There are 12 residues in the CDR3.

This clone was seen once. This chain connects TRBV7-9 to TRBJ1-4; D ambiguous. CDR1 and CDR2 (germline): SEHNR, FQNEAQ (reference sequence). With 7 bases removed from V and 0 bases from J, the gap between germline ends came to 9 bases. This CDR3 is built from 14 residues. The DNA of the CDR3 is TGTGCCAGCACCTCGGGAGCAACTAATGAAAAACTGTTTTTT. Residues: CASTSGATNEKLFF.

The rearrangement joins TRBV24-1 to TRBJ1-6; D call uncertain. In germline, CDR1 is KGHDR, CDR2 SFDVKD. This CDR3 has 14 residues. V was cut by 6 bases and J by 6 bases, with 11 bases left in between. The CDR3 sequence: CATSPRHSNSPLHF. CDR3 bases: TGTGCCACCAGTCCGAGACATTCTAATTCACCCCTCCACTTT.

V gene TRBV6-5 combines with J gene TRBJ1-2, with D possibly being TRBD1 (5 bases). This CDR3 region has 13 residues. Trimming took 0 bases from V and 5 from J, leaving 7 bases between them. Germline V gene sequence: CDR1 MNHEY, CDR2 SVGAGI. The chain's CDR3 is CASSYSGPYGYTF. The DNA for the CDR3 is TGTGCCAGCAGTTACTCGGGGCCTTATGGCTACACCTTC.

The rearrangement links TRBV30 to TRBJ1-1, with D hard to call. CDR1 is GTSNPN and CDR2 is SVGIG in the germline V gene (reference sequence). The CDR3 totals 14 residues. With 4 bases removed from V and 5 bases from J, the gap between germline ends came to 17 bases. The CDR3 region is CAWTRFYRETEAFF. For the CDR3, the DNA is TGTGCCTGGACTCGTTTCTATCGAGAAACTGAAGCTTTCTTT.

As to this clone: Other DNA sequences within the sample encode an identical CDR3. This chain joins TRBV6-5 and TRBJ1-2; possibly TRBD1 for D (5 bases). The V gene's germline CDR1 is MNHEY and CDR2 SVGAGI. Trimming removed 6 bases at V and 1 base at J, with 9 bases between. The CDR3 extends over 13 amino acids. CDR3 protein: CASSPQGNYGYTF. CDR3 nucleotides: TGTGCCAGCAGCCCCCAGGGTAACTATGGCTACACCTTC.

The CDR3 loop is CASSRDRGRSEQFF. The CDR3 nucleotides read TGTGCCAGCAGTCGGGACAGGGGGCGCAGTGAGCAGTTCTTC. The chain combines TRBV2 with TRBJ2-1, with 12 bases lining up with TRBD1. Germline V gene lookup returns CDR1 SNHLY and CDR2 FYNNEI. The CDR3 has 14 residues. The ends lost 5 bases at V and 9 bases at J; junction bases unmatched: 5. Looking up the rest from reference TRBV2 and TRBJ2-1 gives the full variable domain: EPEVTQTPSHQVTQMGQEVILRCVPISNHLYFYWYRQILGQKVEFLVSFYNNEISEKSEIFDDQFSVERPDGSNFTLKIRSTKLEDSAMYFCASSRDRGRSEQFFGPGTRLTVL.

This rearrangement joins TRBV6-1 to TRBJ2-1; possibly TRBD2 for D (6 bases). Trimming left V 2 bases short and J 6 bases short, with 11 bases between. The CDR3 is 14 residues long. Germline CDR1 is MNHNS and CDR2 is SASEGT. CDR3 region: CASSESGETNEQFF. The DNA for the CDR3 is TGTGCCAGCAGTGAATCGGGGGAGACCAATGAGCAGTTCTTC.

V is TRBV4-1 and J is TRBJ2-5; 9 bases are shared with TRBD2. CDR3 length: 16 residues. The trim removed 2 bases at V and 1 base at J, leaving 5 bases unmatched. Germline assignment: CDR1 MGHRA and CDR2 YSYEKL. The CDR3 sequence: CASSQQAGGIQETQYF. CDR3 in DNA: TGCGCCAGCAGCCAACAAGCGGGGGGTATCCAAGAGACCCAGTACTTC.

This clone was found once. This chain links TRBV5-4 with TRBJ2-2, with D tentatively TRBD1 (6 bases). This CDR3 contains 19 residues. Germline V gene data show CDR1 as SGHNT and CDR2 as YYREEE (reference sequence). Trimming left V 0 bases short and J 1 base short, with 19 bases between. CDR3 bases: TGTGCCAGCAGCTTGGGAGGGGGAGTGGGGTTTGGGAACACCGGGGAGCTGTTTTTT. This gives the protein CASSLGGGVGFGNTGELFF.

This chain joins TRBV3-1 (or the pseudogene TRBV3-2) and TRBJ2-5; D is ambiguous. The CDR3 loop spans 16 amino acids. With 4 bases removed from V and 1 base from J, the gap between germline ends came to 16 bases. Germline-derived CDR1 and CDR2 are LGHDT and YNNKEL (reference sequence). CDR3 region: CASSPQPDTFQETQYF. For the CDR3, the DNA is TGTGCCAGCAGCCCTCAACCCGACACCTTCCAAGAGACCCAGTACTTC.

V gene TRBV6-6 combines with J gene TRBJ1-6, with 7 positions matching TRBD1. This CDR3 has 14 amino acids. Per germline, CDR1 MNHNY and CDR2 SVGAGI (reference sequence). The V gene end was trimmed by 6 bases and the J gene end by 5 bases; junction bases not matched to a gene: 4. CDR3 in DNA: TGTGCCAGCAGCGACAGGGCCCATAATTCACCCCTCCACTTT. Its protein product is CASSDRAHNSPLHF.

V is TRBV29-1 and J is TRBJ1-1, with D tentatively TRBD1 (5 bases). This CDR3 comprises 12 residues. Trimming took 4 bases from V and 7 from J, leaving 13 bases between them. Germline V gives CDR1 SQVTM, CDR2 ANQGSEA. CDR3 sequence reads: CSVAKGEGEAFF. The CDR3, as DNA: TGCAGCGTTGCAAAAGGGGAGGGTGAAGCTTTCTTT.